This passage covers 24 T cell receptor beta chains from one sample sequenced in a study of siplizumab effects on memory and regulatory T cells (dated by TCRdb to about 2019). The library was prepared using the immunoSEQ multiplex PCR assay. The clones in this table, taken by TCRdb from immuneACCESS, are in-frame only. Not every clone is retained; where verified, under half of the shortfall comes from an unresolved V gene, and the cause of the rest is unknown. This sample gives some 40,000 clones in total; 89% of them show up just once. Of the sample, less than 0.25% is held by the ten largest clones. Sequenced material: naive CD4+ T cells sorted from blood. Interpreted using the paper, the cell subset or site label stands for: unstimulated naive T cells. The receptor set was obtained from a human donor in good health.

The chain employs TRBV7-9 and TRBJ2-7; perhaps D is TRBD1 or TRBD2 (5 bases each). The CDR3 extends over 15 amino acids. V lost 5 bases, J lost 2 bases, and 16 bases lay in between. Germline CDR1 reads SEHNR; CDR2 reads FQNEAQ (reference sequence). This CDR3 is CASSPGPGLAYEQYF. As DNA, the CDR3 is TGTGCCAGCAGCCCTGGACCGGGGCTTGCCTACGAGCAGTACTTC.

The chain links TRBV7-3 to TRBJ2-2; D not certain. Germline V gene sequence: CDR1 SGHTA, CDR2 FQGTGA. The CDR3 covers 14 residues. Trimming stripped 4 bases from V and 0 bases from J, with 6 bases between. In DNA form, the CDR3 reads TGTGCCAGCAGCTCCCAACCGAACACCGGGGAGCTGTTTTTT. Its translation is CASSSQPNTGELFF. The full variable domain, rest sourced from reference TRBV7-3 and TRBJ2-2, is GAGVSQTPSNKVTEKGKYVELRCDPISGHTALYWYRQSLGQGPEFLIYFQGTGAADDSGLPNDRFFAVRPEGSVSTLKIQRTERGDSAVYLCASSSQPNTGELFFGEGSRLTVL.

V is TRBV4-2 and J is TRBJ2-7; 8 nucleotides align to TRBD1. This CDR3 comprises 15 residues. Germline assignment: CDR1 LGHNA and CDR2 YNFKEQ. Trimming removed 4 bases from V and 2 bases from J; junction bases left unmatched: 7. CDR3 in amino acids: CASSREGQATYEQYF. In nucleotides, the CDR3 is TGTGCCAGCAGCCGAGAGGGACAGGCCACCTACGAGCAGTACTTC.

The chain employs TRBV7-3 and TRBJ2-3, with 8 bases that match TRBD2. Germline values: CDR1 SGHTA, CDR2 FQGTGA. The CDR3 is made up of 14 amino acids. V dropped 6 bases and J dropped 5; count of bases not matched to a gene: 7. In DNA, the CDR3 is TGTGCCAGCAGTCCCGGGACTAGGTTAGATACGCAGTATTTT. It translates to CASSPGTRLDTQYF.

The gene calls are TRBV5-8 and TRBJ2-6; D perhaps matches TRBD1 (6 bases). CDR3 length equals 16 residues. CDR1 is SGHTS, CDR2 YDEGEE, per germline. V lost 3 bases and J 0 bases, leaving 10 bases between the germline ends. The CDR3 coding sequence is TGTGCCAGCAGCTCCGGACAGACCTCTGGGGCCAACGTCCTGACTTTC. Translation: CASSSGQTSGANVLTF.

The V and J genes are TRBV11-3 and TRBJ2-1, with unresolved D. The germline gives CDR1 SGHNT, CDR2 YENEEA. The CDR3 is made up of 15 amino acids. The V end lost 1 base, the J end lost 4 bases, and 11 bases lay between the germline ends. CDR3: CASSLGASSYNEQFF. In DNA form, the CDR3 reads TGTGCCAGCAGCTTAGGTGCTAGTTCGTACAATGAGCAGTTCTTC.

The V and J genes are TRBV25-1 and TRBJ1-1; tentative D call: TRBD1 (6 bases). V lost 2 bases to trimming and J lost 3 bases, with 13 bases between them. In germline, CDR1 is MGHDK, CDR2 SYGVNS. This CDR3 spans 15 amino acids. CDR3 in amino acids: CASSEPGGADTEAFF. The CDR3 DNA reads TGTGCCAGCAGTGAACCCGGGGGGGCGGACACTGAAGCTTTCTTT.

The chain links TRBV30 to TRBJ1-2; D unclear. The germline V gene encodes CDR1 GTSNPN and CDR2 SVGIG (reference sequence). V dropped 2 bases and J dropped 0 bases, with 7 bases sitting between them. The CDR3 extends over 13 amino acids. As DNA, the CDR3 is TGTGCCTGGAGTATAGGCTCTAACTATGGCTACACCTTC. It is translated as CAWSIGSNYGYTF.

This chain connects TRBV29-1 to TRBJ2-7, with 7 positions matching TRBD1. This CDR3 comprises 12 residues. Germline CDR1 reads SQVTM; CDR2 reads ANQGSEA. Trimming took 5 bases from V and 4 from J; bases not matched to a gene: 5. The CDR3: CSVSGTAYEQYF. Here the CDR3 DNA reads TGCAGCGTTTCTGGGACAGCATACGAGCAGTACTTC.

V usage is TRBV7-3 and J usage is TRBJ2-3; 7 bases line up with TRBD2. The germline V gene has CDR1 SGHTA and CDR2 FQGTGA. V lost 5 bases, J lost 5 bases, and 10 bases stayed unmatched. The CDR3 length is 15 residues. The CDR3 spells CASSLSGINLDTQYF. For the CDR3, the DNA is TGTGCCAGCAGCCTAAGCGGGATTAACTTAGATACGCAGTATTTT.

This chain connects TRBV28 to TRBJ2-7; D unresolved. CDR1 is MDHEN, CDR2 SYDVKM, per germline. V was clipped by 7 bases and J by 2 bases, with 9 bases between them. The CDR3 runs 12 residues. CDR3 sequence: CASIGRTYEQYF. CDR3 coding DNA: TGTGCCAGCATAGGGCGAACCTACGAGCAGTACTTC.

The V call is TRBV19, the J call TRBJ2-2, with a possible D match to TRBD1 (5 bases). Trimming cost V 3 bases and J 3 bases, with 8 bases left between them. The CDR3 runs to 14 residues. In germline, CDR1 is LNHDA, CDR2 SQIVND (reference sequence). The CDR3 DNA reads TGTGCCAGTAGTATTGACAGATACACCGGGGAGCTGTTTTTT. Its translation: CASSIDRYTGELFF.

This sequence joins TRBV18 and TRBJ1-2; no firm D call. The CDR3 length is 14 residues. Trimming took off 2 bases at V and 2 bases at J, with 9 bases between the two ends. Germline CDR1 KGHSH, CDR2 LQKENI. The CDR3, as DNA: TGTGCCAGCTCACCAGAAGGAGGGAACTATGGCTACACCTTC. It is translated as CASSPEGGNYGYTF.

This chain connects TRBV6-6 to TRBJ2-7; 9 bases map to TRBD1. The CDR3 spans 15 residues. Germline V gene lookup returns CDR1 MNHNY and CDR2 SVGAGI (reference sequence). V shed 2 bases, J shed 2 bases, and the junction held 4 bases outside the gene matches. The CDR3, as DNA: TGTGCCAGCAGTTACGGCGGGACAGGGACCTACGAGCAGTACTTC. Residues: CASSYGGTGTYEQYF.

V usage is TRBV6-5 and J usage is TRBJ1-1; D is undetermined. V gave up 6 bases and J gave up 1 base, with 15 bases separating them. Germline V CDR1 and CDR2: MNHEY, SVGAGI. The CDR3 has 15 amino acids. The CDR3 protein is CASSPRDKRNTEAFF. In DNA form, the CDR3 reads TGTGCCAGCAGCCCCCGAGACAAGAGGAACACTGAAGCTTTCTTT.

This clone was observed a few times. V gene TRBV19 combines with J gene TRBJ2-1; D tentatively fits TRBD1 or TRBD2 (5 bases each). The CDR3 is 16 amino acids. Germline V lookup: CDR1 LNHDA, CDR2 SQIVND (reference sequence). Trimming removed 2 bases from V and 7 bases from J, with 18 bases in between. DNA for the CDR3: TGTGCCAGTAGTATAAGGGGTCTAGCCGGAGCGAATGAGCAGTTCTTC. Translated, it gives CASSIRGLAGANEQFF. Drawing the rest from reference TRBV19 and TRBJ2-1, the complete variable domain is DGGITQSPKYLFRKEGQNVTLSCEQNLNHDAMYWYRQDPGQGLRLIYYSQIVNDFQKGDIAEGYSVSREKKESFPLTVTSAQKNPTAFYLCASSIRGLAGANEQFFGPGTRLTVL.

The rearrangement links TRBV5-1 to TRBJ2-3; tentatively, D is TRBD2 (6 bases). Germline CDR1 is SGHRS and CDR2 is YFSETQ. The CDR3 sequence is 15 residues long. Trimming pared 4 bases from V and 2 bases from J, leaving 14 bases between. For the CDR3, the DNA is TGCGCCAGCAGCCAGTCTGGGGGGACCACAGATACGCAGTATTTT. Translation: CASSQSGGTTDTQYF.

The chain joins TRBV27 to TRBJ1-1; 7 bases are a match to TRBD1. This CDR3 has 14 amino acids. The junction had 2 bases not matched to a gene; V was cut back by 1 base and J by 3 bases. CDR1 is MNHEY and CDR2 is SMNVEV in the germline V gene (reference sequence). This CDR3 is CASSLFTGDTEAFF. In nucleotides, the CDR3 is TGTGCCAGCAGTTTATTTACAGGGGACACTGAAGCTTTCTTT.

The V call is TRBV5-1, the J call TRBJ2-2, with D possibly TRBD1 on 6 matching bases. Trimming removed 0 bases from V and 4 bases from J, with 10 bases in between. Germline V gene sequence: CDR1 SGHRS, CDR2 YFSETQ. The CDR3 consists of 15 residues. The DNA for the CDR3 is TGCGCCAGCAGCTTGGTCGCCAGGGGCACCGGGGAGCTGTTTTTT. This codes for CASSLVARGTGELFF.

This chain uses TRBV5-1 with TRBJ2-7; 7 bases line up with TRBD1. After removal of 0 bases from V and 3 bases from J, the junction contained 3 bases not matched to a gene. CDR1 SGHRS and CDR2 YFSETQ come from the germline V gene. The CDR3 is 14 residues long. The chain's CDR3 is CASSLDRGHYEQYF. CDR3 DNA: TGCGCCAGCAGCTTGGACAGGGGTCACTACGAGCAGTACTTC.

The chain recombines TRBV21-1 with TRBJ2-2; the D segment call TRBD1 is taken from the table without a DNA check. TRBV21-1 is recorded as a pseudogene. This CDR3 region has 18 residues. CDR3 sequence (DNA): TGTGCCAGCAGCAAAGACAGGGACAGGCCATTGAACACCGGGGAGCTGTTTTTT. Translating gives CASSKDRDRPLNTGELFF.

The V gene is TRBV6-1, the J gene TRBJ2-7, with 8 bases that match TRBD2. CDR3 length: 17 amino acids. The V and J ends lost 3 bases and 2 bases, in that order; junction bases with no gene match: 12. Germline-derived CDR1 and CDR2 are MNHNS and SASEGT. This chain's CDR3 is CASSDDLLAEIAYEQYF. CDR3 coding DNA: TGTGCCAGCAGTGATGATCTACTAGCGGAGATAGCCTACGAGCAGTACTTC.

The rearrangement links TRBV9 to TRBJ1-2; 8 bases are a match to TRBD1. This CDR3 is 14 amino acids long. V shed 3 bases and J 3 bases; nucleotides not matched to a gene: 4. Germline CDR1 SGDLS, CDR2 YYNGEE. This CDR3 is CASSARQGYYGYTF. In DNA form, the CDR3 reads TGTGCCAGCAGCGCCCGACAGGGGTACTATGGCTACACCTTC.

This chain links TRBV5-1 with TRBJ1-1, with 10 bases lining up with TRBD1. The CDR3 length is 14 residues. Looked up from germline, CDR1 is SGHRS and CDR2 is YFSETQ. V lost 8 bases, J lost 2 bases, and 6 bases stayed unmatched. CDR3 sequence: CASTTGGTNTEAFF. CDR3 sequence (DNA): TGCGCCAGTACGACAGGGGGCACCAACACTGAAGCTTTCTTT.